This T cell receptor beta chain was captured by sequencing in a study of monozygotic twins with inflammatory bowel disease. General study results and limits: TCRbeta inverse Simpson diversity was decreased in IBD patients versus healthy co-twins.

With regard to this clonotype: The antigen remains unidentified.

CDR1 is DFQATT, CDR2 SNEGSKA, per germline (reference sequence). This CDR3 is 13 amino acids long. Following a re-call of the 5' RACE reads, TCRdb has one entry per CDR3 protein and lacks DNA. The table lists roughly 200,000 distinct CDR3 sequences, with 1.5% to 2% in the top ten. This TCR derives from a human donor with ulcerative colitis or Crohn's disease, or a healthy co-twin of an affected twin (not recorded which). The specimen sequenced was blood. This chain links TRBV20-1 with TRBJ2-7. This CDR3 is CSASEDRIYEQYF.